These 17 T cell receptor beta chains were sequenced from one sample in a study of blood T cells in healthy people across ages. It was with a sample-barcoded 5' primer and a J-beta primer mix that a second PCR of about 7 to 12 cycles was run. TCRdb reanalysed the 5' RACE reads using MiXCR and keeps one entry per CDR3 protein. The sample includes 1.5 million to 2 million distinct CDR3 sequences, 30% to 40% seen only once; the top ten take approximately 22%. The sample consisted of blood. All receptors come from a human donor in good health.

Turning to this clonotype: The junction differs from germline at one of its ends, possibly a read error. This chain links TRBV5-6 with TRBJ2-7; TRBD1 might be the D (6 bases). CDR1 SGHDT and CDR2 YYEEEE come from the germline V gene. CDR3 size: 14 residues. CDR3 loop: CAGSPRTRGYEQYF. The DNA of the CDR3 is TGTGCCGGCAGCCCTAGGACCAGGGGCTACGAGCAGTACTTC.

This rearrangement joins TRBV9 to TRBJ1-2; 7 bases map to TRBD1. The length of the CDR3 is 13 residues. V dropped 5 bases and J dropped 4; count of bases not matched to a gene: 5. Per germline, CDR1 SGDLS and CDR2 YYNGEE. DNA of the CDR3: TGTGCCAGCAGGGGGGGGACAGTCTATGGCTACACCTTC. This translates into CASRGGTVYGYTF. The entire variable domain, with the rest obtained from reference TRBV9 and TRBJ1-2, is as follows: DSGVTQTPKHLITATGQRVTLRCSPRSGDLSVYWYQQSLDQGLQFLIQYYNGEERAKGNILERFSAQQFPDLHSELNLSSLELGDSALYFCASRGGTVYGYTFGSGTRLTVV.

To note about this clonotype: One junction end does not reproduce the germline sequence, and a read error may be involved. The rearrangement uses TRBV5-1 and TRBJ2-7, with a possible D match to TRBD1 (6 bases). The CDR3 runs 13 residues. CDR1 and CDR2 from the germline V gene are SGHRS and YFSETQ. CDR3 nucleotides: TGCGCCAGAAGCTTTGGGGGCATCTACGAGCAGTACTTC. Translating gives CARSFGGIYEQYF.

The chain couples TRBV3-1 to TRBJ2-5; 8 bases are a match to TRBD1. Germline V lookup: CDR1 LGHDT, CDR2 YNNKEL (reference sequence). This CDR3 has 14 residues. V dropped 7 bases and J dropped 0; count of bases not matched to a gene: 4. CDR3 region: CASTRDRHQETQYF. In nucleotides, the CDR3 is TGTGCCAGCACCCGGGACAGGCACCAAGAGACCCAGTACTTC.

The V call is TRBV20-1, the J call TRBJ2-7, with unresolved D. Germline V gene data show CDR1 as DFQATT and CDR2 as SNEGSKA (reference sequence). The germline V and J ends were trimmed by 6 bases and 5 bases, with 14 bases remaining between them. This CDR3 contains 12 residues. CDR3 region: CSAPGAWDEQYF. As DNA, the CDR3 is TGCAGTGCCCCTGGCGCGTGGGACGAGCAGTACTTC.

This clonotype was counted many times. V and J are TRBV29-1 and TRBJ2-3, with 7 bases fitting TRBD2. CDR3 length: 13 residues. The V gene end was trimmed by 5 bases and the J gene end by 1 base; junction bases not matched to a gene: 3. Germline assignment: CDR1 SQVTM and CDR2 ANQGSEA. CDR3 loop: CSVQTSGTDTQYF. CDR3 nucleotides: TGCAGCGTTCAAACTAGCGGCACAGATACGCAGTATTTT.

This clonotype was counted a few times. The chain combines TRBV10-3 with TRBJ2-6; D is possibly TRBD1 or TRBD2 (5 bases each). Trimming pared 4 bases from V and 10 bases from J, leaving 11 bases between. This CDR3 has 13 residues. Looked up from germline, CDR1 is ENHRY and CDR2 is SYGVKD. The CDR3 region has the DNA TGTGCCATCAGTGCGGGACCACCTAACGTCCTGACTTTC. It encodes CAISAGPPNVLTF.

The chain couples TRBV7-2 to TRBJ2-3, with TRBD2 identical over 9 bases. Germline CDR1 reads SGHTA; CDR2 reads FQGNSA. Trimming cost V 1 base and J 4 bases; bases outside gene matches: 18. This CDR3 has 20 residues. The CDR3 region has the DNA TGTGCCAGCAGCTTAGAAGGAGGCCTAGCGGGGTCAATATCCGCAGATACGCAGTATTTT. Translated: CASSLEGGLAGSISADTQYF.

In DNA, the CDR3 is TGTGCCAGCAGCGATTTAACCTACGAGCAGTACTTC. This sequence encodes CASSDLTYEQYF. V is TRBV7-2 and J is TRBJ2-7; D uncertain. This CDR3 comprises 12 residues. Trimming pared 5 bases from V and 2 bases from J, leaving 7 bases between. CDR1 is SGHTA, CDR2 FQGNSA, per germline.

This clonotype was detected only once. The chain has TRBV7-2 and TRBJ2-7; D is possibly TRBD1 or TRBD2 (6 bases each). Germline CDR1 SGHTA, CDR2 FQGNSA. Trimming removed 1 base at V and 3 bases at J, with 19 bases between. The CDR3 runs to 17 residues. CDR3 sequence: CASSLERAGGGNYEQYF. CDR3 DNA sequence: TGTGCCAGCAGCTTAGAAAGGGCAGGAGGGGGTAACTACGAGCAGTACTTC.

Concerning this clonotype itself: Given a much more abundant clone one base away, this may be a read error. This chain uses TRBV7-6 with TRBJ1-2, with 9 bases lining up with TRBD1. The CDR3 runs to 17 residues. Germline V gene sequence: CDR1 SGHVS, CDR2 FNYEAQ. V shed 3 bases, J shed 5 bases, and the junction held 13 bases outside the gene matches. In nucleotides, the CDR3 is TGTGCCAGCAGCTTTCTTTGTGTGCCGACAGGGGGGTATGGCTACACCTTC. This codes for CASSFLCVPTGGYGYTF.

This clonotype was detected a few times. This chain joins TRBV12-3 or TRBV12-4 and TRBJ1-5, with D unresolved. V lost 2 bases, J lost 1 base, and 12 bases lay in between. CDR3 size: 16 residues. The CDR3 DNA reads TGTGCCAGCAGTTTATTTCCCCAGAACAGCAATCAGCCCCAGCATTTT. It specifies CASSLFPQNSNQPQHF.

V usage is TRBV20-1 and J usage is TRBJ1-2; D is unresolved. V shed 3 bases and J shed 7 bases, with 6 bases lying between them. CDR3 length equals 10 residues. Germline V gives CDR1 DFQATT, CDR2 SNEGSKA (reference sequence). This CDR3 is CSASRSGYTF. The CDR3 DNA reads as TGCAGTGCTAGTCGGAGTGGCTACACCTTC.

The V gene is TRBV25-1, the J gene TRBJ2-1; no clear D. Trimming removed 3 bases from V and 0 bases from J, with 9 bases in between. The CDR3 sequence is 15 residues long. The germline V gene encodes CDR1 MGHDK and CDR2 SYGVNS. As DNA, the CDR3 is TGTGCCAGCAGTGATCGGATGCCCTCCTACAATGAGCAGTTCTTC. It yields the protein CASSDRMPSYNEQFF.

The chain combines TRBV4-1 with TRBJ1-1, with TRBD1 as a possible D gene (6 bases). Per the germline V gene, CDR1 is MGHRA and CDR2 is YSYEKL. CDR3 size: 14 residues. The V gene lost 0 bases and the J gene lost 6 bases, with 11 bases spanning the gap. The CDR3 sequence: CASSQDYGGPEAFF. As DNA, the CDR3 is TGCGCCAGCAGCCAAGATTATGGGGGCCCTGAAGCTTTCTTT.

The V and J genes are TRBV13 and TRBJ2-3; TRBD1 matches at 8 bases. J was trimmed by 5 bases and V by 4 bases; bases with no gene match: 14. This CDR3 has 17 residues. CDR1 and CDR2 (germline): PRHDT, FYEKMQ (reference sequence). CDR3 loop: CASSSTSTGGWGDTQYF. The DNA for the CDR3 is TGTGCCAGCAGCTCTACTAGCACAGGGGGATGGGGAGATACGCAGTATTTT.

This clonotype came up a few times. The chain has TRBV28 and TRBJ2-7; a possible D gene is TRBD1 (5 bases). CDR1 and CDR2 (germline): MDHEN, SYDVKM. Trimming cost V 11 bases and J 3 bases, with 14 bases left between them. This CDR3 is built from 12 residues. CDR3 residues: CACWSQGYEQYF. The DNA of the CDR3 is TGTGCCTGCTGGAGTCAGGGCTACGAGCAGTACTTC.